A single sample is the source of the 27 T cell receptor beta chains below, sequenced in a study of T cell responses to AZD1222 COVID-19 vaccine. TCRdb's table, derived via immunoSEQ multiplex PCR, lists solely in-frame clones and lacks some. The sample includes about 180,000 clones, 85% to 90% seen only once; the top ten take around 7.9%. The sequencing here drew on peripheral blood, taken on day 0 of AZD1222 vaccination. The origin of the receptors is an adult in good health.

Here the CDR3 reads CASSSQRGDTQYF. The CDR3 DNA follows: TGCGCCAGCAGCTCCCAGCGGGGCGATACGCAGTATTTT. V gene TRBV5-1 combines with J gene TRBJ2-3, with 7 bases aligning to TRBD2. The V segment lost 3 bases and the J segment 6 bases; nucleotides outside the gene matches: 4. This CDR3 is built from 13 residues. Germline CDR1 is SGHRS and CDR2 is YFSETQ.

This clone has a single count. The rearrangement joins TRBV4-3 to TRBJ2-1; a weak D match, TRBD1 (6 bases). Germline values: CDR1 LGHNA, CDR2 YSLEER. The V and J ends lost 0 bases and 4 bases respectively, with 10 bases between them. The CDR3 has 15 amino acids. CDR3 in amino acids: CASSQEARGYNEQFF. The DNA of the CDR3 is TGCGCCAGCAGCCAAGAGGCCAGGGGATACAATGAGCAGTTCTTC.

CDR3 coding DNA: TGTGCCAGCCCGGGACAGAACCCAGAAAACTATGGCTACACCTTC. It encodes CASPGQNPENYGYTF. The V gene is TRBV27, the J gene TRBJ1-2, with 7 bases that match TRBD1. CDR1 and CDR2 (germline): MNHEY, SMNVEV (reference sequence). V dropped 8 bases and J dropped 2; count of bases not matched to a gene: 11. This CDR3 contains 15 residues.

CDR3 in amino acids: CASSLGNSPLHF. The CDR3 DNA reads as TGTGCCAGCAGCTTGGGAAATTCACCCCTCCACTTT. The chain couples TRBV11-3 to TRBJ1-6; D uncertain. The CDR3 runs to 12 residues. The germline V gene encodes CDR1 SGHNT and CDR2 YENEEA. Trimming removed 3 bases at V and 7 bases at J, with 4 bases between.

For this clone: The junction departs from the called germline gene at one end, perhaps through a read error. The chain employs TRBV3-1 (or the pseudogene TRBV3-2) and TRBJ1-5; D is possibly TRBD1 (5 bases). Germline loops: CDR1 LGHDT, CDR2 YNNKEL (reference sequence). There are 14 residues in the CDR3. The CDR3 protein is CASSHGATAGPQHF. The DNA for the CDR3 is TGTGCCAGTAGCCACGGGGCGACTGCGGGGCCCCAGCATTTT.

This clone occurred once. V and J are TRBV6-5 and TRBJ2-2, with a weak D call TRBD2 (7 bases). CDR3 size: 15 residues. The V end lost 2 bases, the J end lost 3 bases, and 10 bases lay between the germline ends. CDR1 is MNHEY, CDR2 SVGAGI, per germline. CDR3 residues: CASSYGGAYTGELFF. CDR3 nucleotides: TGTGCCAGCAGTTACGGGGGGGCCTACACCGGGGAGCTGTTTTTT.

The V gene is TRBV7-6, the J gene TRBJ1-2; 8 bases line up with TRBD1. CDR3 length equals 18 residues. The germline V gene has CDR1 SGHVS and CDR2 FNYEAQ. V was clipped by 1 base and J by 6 bases; unmatched bases: 16. Here the CDR3 DNA reads TGTGCCAGCAGCTTAGATCCGATGAATTGGCAGGGGGCGAATGGCTACACCTTC. It yields the protein CASSLDPMNWQGANGYTF.

This clone was counted a few times. The chain has TRBV19 and TRBJ1-3; D may be TRBD1 (5 bases). Trimming removed 2 bases from V and 0 bases from J, with 14 bases in between. Germline CDR1 is LNHDA and CDR2 is SQIVND (reference sequence). This CDR3 is built from 17 residues. CDR3 DNA sequence: TGTGCCAGTAGTATAAGGGGATTTAGTGACTCTGGAAACACCATATATTTT. It yields the protein CASSIRGFSDSGNTIYF.

The gene calls are TRBV30 and TRBJ2-1; 9 positions match TRBD2. Losses at the gene ends were 8 bases for V and 0 bases for J; bases not matched to a gene: 5. The CDR3 is made up of 14 amino acids. The germline V gene has CDR1 GTSNPN and CDR2 SVGIG (reference sequence). In DNA form, the CDR3 reads TGTGCCGGTAGCGGGGGAAGCTCCTACAATGAGCAGTTCTTC. Protein product: CAGSGGSSYNEQFF.

The V gene is TRBV4-1, the J gene TRBJ2-7; D not resolved. Germline V gene sequence: CDR1 MGHRA, CDR2 YSYEKL. V was clipped by 1 base and J by 0 bases, with 7 bases between them. The CDR3 has 14 amino acids. The CDR3, as DNA: TGCGCCAGCAGCCAAGGTCCAGTCTCCTACGAGCAGTACTTC. This codes for CASSQGPVSYEQYF.

This chain connects TRBV27 to TRBJ2-7; perhaps TRBD2 as D (6 bases). Deletions cut 7 bases from V and 3 bases from J, with 16 bases between. Germline loops: CDR1 MNHEY, CDR2 SMNVEV (reference sequence). This CDR3 comprises 14 residues. Here the CDR3 reads CASTPLGGYYEQYF. The DNA for the CDR3 is TGTGCCAGCACCCCCCTTGGGGGGTACTACGAGCAGTACTTC.

The chain couples TRBV5-1 to TRBJ2-3, with 8 positions matching TRBD1. The CDR3 consists of 15 residues. With 0 bases clipped from V and 3 bases from J, the junction kept 3 bases outside the gene matches. The germline CDR1 and CDR2 sequences are SGHRS and YFSETQ. The CDR3 reads CASSLETGVTDTQYF. The DNA of the CDR3 is TGCGCCAGCAGCTTGGAGACAGGGGTGACAGATACGCAGTATTTT.

By frequency in the sample, this clone is medium-sized. The chain recombines TRBV5-3 with TRBJ2-6, with D perhaps TRBD1 or TRBD2 (5 bases each). TRBV5-3 is designated an ORF whose function remains uncertain. The V gene lost 9 bases and the J gene lost 0 bases, with 16 bases spanning the gap. CDR3 length: 16 residues. The CDR3 protein is CATNTGPDSGANVLTF. Written as DNA, the CDR3 is TGTGCCACAAACACGGGGCCCGACTCTGGGGCCAACGTCCTGACTTTC.

This chain joins TRBV21-1 and TRBJ1-1; TRBD1, the table's D call, was not compared with the DNA. TRBV21-1 is shown as a pseudogene. The CDR3 loop spans 16 amino acids. CDR3 in DNA: TGTGCCAGCAGCTCACCGGGACAGGGGGAAGGTAGGGGAGCTTTCTTT. It specifies CASSSPGQGEGRGAFF.

The gene calls are TRBV5-4 and TRBJ2-2; D tentatively reads TRBD1 or TRBD2 (5 bases each). Germline V gene sequence: CDR1 SGHNT, CDR2 YYREEE (reference sequence). The CDR3 has 12 amino acids. The V gene lost 4 bases and the J gene lost 4 bases, with 5 bases spanning the gap. CDR3 loop: CASSGGTGELFF. CDR3 nucleotide sequence: TGTGCCAGCAGCGGGGGCACCGGGGAGCTGTTTTTT.

The chain recombines TRBV21-1 with TRBJ1-5; the table's D call, TRBD1, has no DNA check behind it. TRBV21-1 is a known pseudogene. This CDR3 has 19 amino acids. CDR3 in amino acids: CASFVTARGRKYSNQPQHF. CDR3 DNA: TGTGCCAGCTTTGTTACTGCCAGGGGGCGCAAATATAGCAATCAGCCCCAGCATTTT.

The rearrangement joins TRBV5-1 to TRBJ1-1, with 11 bases lining up with TRBD1. The CDR3 totals 18 residues. The junction had 11 bases not matched to a gene; V was cut back by 3 bases and J by 1 base. Germline CDR1 is SGHRS and CDR2 is YFSETQ. The CDR3 bases are TGCGCCAGCAGCTCGGGACAGGGGGGAAGCTCACCGAACACTGAAGCTTTCTTT. Protein: CASSSGQGGSSPNTEAFF.

The chain is built from TRBV14 and TRBJ2-7; no reliable D call. Trimming removed 4 bases at V and 3 bases at J, with 1 base between. The germline CDR1 and CDR2 sequences are SGHDN and FVKESK. The CDR3 has 10 amino acids. CDR3 nucleotide sequence: TGTGCCAGCAGCCGCTACGAGCAGTACTTC. Its translation is CASSRYEQYF.

The chain carries TRBV11-2 and TRBJ1-2; tentative D call: TRBD1 (6 bases). Germline CDR1 is SGHAT and CDR2 is FQNNGV. The CDR3 runs to 15 residues. The V end lost 5 bases, the J end lost 0 bases, and 13 bases lay between the germline ends. This CDR3 is CASSARDKPNYGYTF. The CDR3, as DNA: TGTGCCAGCAGCGCGCGGGACAAACCTAACTATGGCTACACCTTC. The whole variable domain, remainder taken from reference TRBV11-2 and TRBJ1-2, is EAGVAQSPRYKIIEKRQSVAFWCNPISGHATLYWYQQILGQGPKLLIQFQNNGVVDDSQLPKDRFSAERLKGVDSTLKIQPAKLEDSAVYLCASSARDKPNYGYTFGSGTRLTVV.

This clone has only one observation. The chain uses TRBV12-5 and TRBJ2-7; possibly TRBD2 for D (5 bases). The CDR3 loop spans 12 amino acids. The V end was cut by 7 bases, the J end by 5 bases, with 12 bases between. Germline V CDR1 and CDR2: LGHNT, FRNRAP. This chain's CDR3 is CASAPSWNEQYF. Here the CDR3 DNA reads TGTGCTAGTGCCCCTAGCTGGAACGAGCAGTACTTC.

The chain recombines TRBV3-1 (or the pseudogene TRBV3-2) with TRBJ1-1, with D uncertain. Trimming left V 3 bases short and J 5 bases short, with 10 bases between. CDR1 is LGHDT and CDR2 is YNNKEL in the germline V gene (reference sequence). This CDR3 is built from 13 residues. CDR3 DNA sequence: TGTGCCAGCAGCCACGAGCAAAGGACTGAAGCTTTCTTT. Its translation is CASSHEQRTEAFF.

The CDR3 loop is CSVETWRLMNTEAFF. CDR3 in DNA: TGCAGCGTTGAAACGTGGCGCCTTATGAACACTGAAGCTTTCTTT. This chain uses TRBV29-1 with TRBJ1-1; no clear D gene. V was shortened by 2 bases and J by 0 bases, with 13 bases between the two germline ends. This CDR3 contains 15 residues. CDR1 and CDR2 (germline): SQVTM, ANQGSEA.

V is TRBV11-2 and J is TRBJ1-1; D is perhaps TRBD1 (5 bases). The CDR3 is 14 residues long. Germline values: CDR1 SGHAT, CDR2 FQNNGV. Trimming pared 5 bases from V and 3 bases from J, leaving 13 bases between. This CDR3 reads CASSPIGTYTEAFF. The DNA of the CDR3 is TGTGCCAGCAGCCCCATCGGGACGTACACTGAAGCTTTCTTT.

This chain connects TRBV7-9 to TRBJ2-5; D is uncertain. V was shortened by 5 bases and J by 2 bases, with 12 bases between the two germline ends. Germline lookup yields CDR1 SEHNR and CDR2 FQNEAQ (reference sequence). The CDR3 is made up of 14 amino acids. The CDR3 is CASSPPTVQETQYF. In DNA form, the CDR3 reads TGTGCCAGCAGCCCCCCCACCGTTCAAGAGACCCAGTACTTC.

This chain links TRBV28 with TRBJ2-7; tentative D call: TRBD1 (6 bases). This CDR3 region has 17 residues. CDR1 MDHEN and CDR2 SYDVKM come from the germline V gene. The ends were cut back, 3 bases at V and 2 bases at J, with 20 bases in the middle. This CDR3 reads CASSFSVGAGDTYEQYF. CDR3 coding DNA: TGTGCCAGCAGTTTCTCGGTAGGGGCAGGGGATACCTACGAGCAGTACTTC.

This chain uses TRBV7-6 with TRBJ2-3, with TRBD2 identical over 10 bases. V lost 6 bases and J lost 4; bases outside the gene matches: 16. The CDR3 is made up of 18 amino acids. Germline V gene data show CDR1 as SGHVS and CDR2 as FNYEAQ. Here the CDR3 reads CASSRLGQRGGYPDTQYF. The CDR3 DNA follows: TGTGCCAGCAGTCGATTAGGGCAGCGGGGGGGCTACCCAGATACGCAGTATTTT.

The genes are TRBV5-4 and TRBJ2-4, with 7 bases that match TRBD1. V dropped 3 bases and J dropped 12; count of bases not matched to a gene: 18. This CDR3 has 16 amino acids. The germline V gene encodes CDR1 SGHNT and CDR2 YYREEE (reference sequence). CDR3 residues: CASSSQKRTGPATQYF. The CDR3 nucleotides are TGTGCCAGCAGCTCGCAAAAGAGGACAGGCCCAGCGACTCAGTACTTC.